This T cell receptor beta chain comes out of a study of T cells in Graves' hyperthyroidism and ophthalmopathy. General study results and limits: Blood also contained most expanded thyroid clonotypes above 0.001.

The CDR3 runs to 15 residues. CDR1 is MNHEY, CDR2 SVGEGT, per germline. V was trimmed by 5 bases and J by 2 bases, leaving 16 bases between them. This clonotype appeared a few times. Its antigen is unknown. Amplified regions were TCR beta CDR3 sequences from RNA transcripts. TCR CDR3 underwent first-round RT-PCR with the HTBI primer set. TCRdb re-analysed the multiplex PCR reads in MiXCR, keeping a single row per CDR3 protein. The data show about 640,000 distinct CDR3 sequences, more than 20% seen once. This rearrangement joins TRBV6-2 or TRBV6-3 to TRBJ2-7; D possibly corresponds to TRBD2 (7 bases). The material sequenced was blood. The TCR was taken from a man under 40 with Graves' ophthalmopathy. The CDR3 loop reads CASSLQAGATYEQYF. CDR3 DNA sequence: TGTGCCAGCAGTCTACAGGCGGGGGCCACCTACGAGCAGTACTTC.